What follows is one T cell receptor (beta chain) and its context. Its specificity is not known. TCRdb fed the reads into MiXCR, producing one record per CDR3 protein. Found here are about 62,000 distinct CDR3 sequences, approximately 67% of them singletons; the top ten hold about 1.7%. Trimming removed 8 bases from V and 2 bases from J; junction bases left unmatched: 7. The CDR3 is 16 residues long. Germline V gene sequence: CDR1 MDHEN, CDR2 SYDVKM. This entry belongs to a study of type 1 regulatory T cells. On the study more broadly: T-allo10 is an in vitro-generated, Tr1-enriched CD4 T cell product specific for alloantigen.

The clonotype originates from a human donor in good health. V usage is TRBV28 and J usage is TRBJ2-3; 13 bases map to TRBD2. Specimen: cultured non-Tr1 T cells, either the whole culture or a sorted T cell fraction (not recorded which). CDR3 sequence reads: CASGRTSGSPTDTQYF. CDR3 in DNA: TGTGCCAGCGGCCGGACTAGCGGGAGTCCCACAGATACGCAGTATTTT. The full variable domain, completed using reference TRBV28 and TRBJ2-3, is DVKVTQSSRYLVKRTGEKVFLECVQDMDHENMFWYRQDPGLGLRLIYFSYDVKMKEKGDIPEGYSVSREKKERFSLILESASTNQTSMYLCASGRTSGSPTDTQYFGPGTRLTVL.